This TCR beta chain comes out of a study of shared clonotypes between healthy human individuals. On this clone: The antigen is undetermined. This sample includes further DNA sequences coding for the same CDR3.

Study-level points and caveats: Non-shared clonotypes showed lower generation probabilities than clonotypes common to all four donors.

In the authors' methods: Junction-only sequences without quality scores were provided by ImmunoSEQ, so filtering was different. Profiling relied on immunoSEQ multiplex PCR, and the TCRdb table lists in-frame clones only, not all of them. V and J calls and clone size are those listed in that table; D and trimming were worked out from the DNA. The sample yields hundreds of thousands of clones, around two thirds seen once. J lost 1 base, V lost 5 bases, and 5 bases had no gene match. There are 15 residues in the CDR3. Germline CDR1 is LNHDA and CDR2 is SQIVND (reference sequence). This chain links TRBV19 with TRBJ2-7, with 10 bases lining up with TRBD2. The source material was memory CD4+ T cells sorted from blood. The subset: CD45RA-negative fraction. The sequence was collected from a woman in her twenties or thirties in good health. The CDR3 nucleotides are TGTGCCAGTAGTCCGCGGACTAGCGGATCCTACGAGCAGTACTTC. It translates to CASSPRTSGSYEQYF.